The entry below gives a single TCR beta chain sequence along with its context. The record originates from a study of blood T cell repertoires in COVID-19. CDR1 and CDR2 (germline): MGHRA, YSYEKL. The CDR3 extends over 15 amino acids. The V gene end was trimmed by 1 base and the J gene end by 4 bases; junction bases not matched to a gene: 3. Method: immunoSEQ multiplex PCR; TCRdb's copy keeps in-frame clones and lacks some. The repertoire consists of some 250,000 clones, with more than 75% occurring once and the leading ten covering just over 3%. The chain links TRBV4-1 to TRBJ1-3; 8 bases match TRBD1. Source material: peripheral blood. The receptor was derived from a woman in her twenties or thirties who had recovered from COVID-19. The CDR3 loop is CASSQGTGIGNTIYF. In DNA, the CDR3 is TGCGCCAGCAGCCAAGGGACAGGGATAGGAAACACCATATATTTT.